In its sample, the clone carrying this T cell receptor (beta chain) was seen once. Its antigen is currently unknown. Cells defined as naive were viable CD3+CD4+ or CD3+CD8+ and CCR7+CD45RA+CD45RO-CD95-CD27+CD28+. This related bone marrow graft donor gave peripheral blood on the day of marrow donation. The data were produced by immunoSEQ multiplex PCR, yet TCRdb's version contains in-frame clones alone and is incomplete. The sample has about 30,000 clones; about 91% are singletons. Germline V gives CDR1 LNHDA, CDR2 SQIVND (reference sequence). The CDR3 runs to 15 residues. V trimming: 5 bases; J trimming: 1 base; junction bases outside the gene matches: 7. The data are from a study of T cells after posttransplantation cyclophosphamide. General study findings and limits: TRB clonality was highly associated with recipient CMV seropositivity and reactivation. Blood and skin or GI T cell repertoires showed limited TRB overlap. Later post-transplant blood repertoires were often dominated by donor CD8+ memory clones.

The chain links TRBV19 to TRBJ2-5, with TRBD1 matching over 7 bases. The TCR was taken from a young man in good health and a related stem cell transplant donor. The specimen sequenced was naive CD4+ T cells sorted from blood. The CDR3 coding sequence is TGTGCCAGTAGTTCCTCAGACAGGGTCCAAGAGACCCAGTACTTC. Its translation: CASSSSDRVQETQYF.